Below are 22 T cell receptor beta chains sequenced from a single sample in a study of patients and donors after allogeneic stem cell transplantation. TCRdb called the RT-PCR reads again in MiXCR, with one record for every CDR3 protein. The sample lists 400,000 to 500,000 distinct CDR3 sequences; 16% were seen once. The sequencing input was blood, either unsorted or a sorted T cell fraction (not recorded which). The origin of the receptors is a human donor who was either an allogeneic HSCT recipient or a stem cell or donor lymphocyte infusion donor (not recorded which). It is not recorded whose cells these are; they may come from a transplant donor.

The gene calls are TRBV28 and TRBJ2-1; D may be TRBD2 (5 bases). Trimming shortened V by 3 bases and J by 5 bases, and 11 bases separated the two germline ends. The CDR3 is 14 residues long. CDR1 MDHEN and CDR2 SYDVKM come from the germline V gene. In nucleotides, the CDR3 is TGTGCCAGCAGTTTGCGGGTAAGAAACAATGAGCAGTTCTTC. This translates into CASSLRVRNNEQFF.

This clonotype was observed a handful of times. The rearrangement uses TRBV12-3 or TRBV12-4 and TRBJ2-5, with 8 bases fitting TRBD1. The CDR3 length is 15 residues. The V and J ends lost 6 bases and 5 bases, in that order; junction bases with no gene match: 11. As DNA, the CDR3 is TGTGCCAGCAGAGCCACAGGGGGTATCGTGGAGACCCAGTACTTC. Its protein is CASRATGGIVETQYF.

This clonotype was counted at least ten times. The V call is TRBV10-3, the J call TRBJ2-1, with TRBD2 identical over 8 bases. The ends lost 6 bases at V and 6 bases at J; junction bases unmatched: 10. The CDR3 spans 15 residues. Germline V gene sequence: CDR1 ENHRY, CDR2 SYGVKD. The DNA for the CDR3 is TGTGCCATCAGCTCTGCGGGGGGTCCCTTCAATGAGCAGTTCTTC. It is translated as CAISSAGGPFNEQFF.

A few counts support this clonotype. CDR3 bases: TGTGCCAGCAGCCCGGGACTAGCGGTCCAGTACTTC. This translates into CASSPGLAVQYF. V gene TRBV7-2 combines with J gene TRBJ2-7, with TRBD2 matching over 11 bases. The V gene's germline CDR1 is SGHTA and CDR2 FQGNSA. The CDR3 is 12 amino acids. After removal of 5 bases from V and 10 bases from J, the junction contained 4 bases not matched to a gene.

The chain joins TRBV20-1 to TRBJ2-1, with D unresolved. CDR1 and CDR2 (germline): DFQATT, SNEGSKA (reference sequence). The ends were cut back, 0 bases at V and 6 bases at J, with 24 bases in the middle. CDR3 size: 18 residues. DNA of the CDR3: TGCAGTGCTAGAGACGGCTCATGGGGTAGCAACTTGGTCAATGAGCAGTTCTTC. It yields the protein CSARDGSWGSNLVNEQFF.

This clonotype was counted only a few times. The rearrangement joins TRBV2 to TRBJ1-5; TRBD1 might be the D (5 bases). Trimming pared 6 bases from V and 9 bases from J, leaving 15 bases between. Germline CDR1 reads SNHLY; CDR2 reads FYNNEI. This CDR3 is 13 amino acids long. The CDR3 loop is CASRGGLDRPQHF. The CDR3, as DNA: TGTGCCAGCAGGGGGGGACTTGATCGGCCCCAGCATTTT. The entire variable domain, with the rest obtained from reference TRBV2 and TRBJ1-5, is as follows: EPEVTQTPSHQVTQMGQEVILRCVPISNHLYFYWYRQILGQKVEFLVSFYNNEISEKSEIFDDQFSVERPDGSNFTLKIRSTKLEDSAMYFCASRGGLDRPQHFGDGTRLSIL.

This clonotype was counted a few times. The V gene is TRBV29-1, the J gene TRBJ2-1; 11 nucleotides match TRBD2. The V and J ends lost 8 bases and 6 bases, in that order; junction bases with no gene match: 3. The length of the CDR3 is 12 residues. Germline V CDR1 and CDR2: SQVTM, ANQGSEA. This CDR3 is CSSSGRANEQFF. The CDR3 coding sequence is TGCAGCAGTAGCGGGAGGGCCAATGAGCAGTTCTTC.

In its sample, this clonotype was seen a few times. The chain couples TRBV14 to TRBJ1-4, with unresolved D. V lost 0 bases, J lost 4 bases, and 12 bases lay in between. The CDR3 consists of 16 residues. From germline, CDR1 is SGHDN and CDR2 FVKESK. The CDR3 loop is CASSQEQDPVNEKLFF. CDR3 sequence (DNA): TGTGCCAGCAGCCAAGAACAAGACCCTGTTAATGAAAAACTGTTTTTT.

The chain combines TRBV7-6 with TRBJ2-7, with D possibly called TRBD1 or TRBD2 (5 bases each). V was trimmed by 0 bases and J by 3 bases, leaving 12 bases between them. The CDR3 loop spans 15 amino acids. Germline V CDR1 and CDR2: SGHVS, FNYEAQ. In DNA, the CDR3 is TGTGCCAGCAGCTTAGCACCTGGGACCAACTACGAGCAGTACTTC. It codes for CASSLAPGTNYEQYF.

This rearrangement joins TRBV12-3 or TRBV12-4 to TRBJ2-1; no clear D. V lost 6 bases and J lost 10, with 13 bases in between. The CDR3 consists of 12 residues. Written as DNA, the CDR3 is TGTGCCAGCAGCCTTACATCAAACGAGCAGTTCTTC. The encoded protein is CASSLTSNEQFF.

The rearrangement links TRBV7-3 to TRBJ2-2, with TRBD2 matching 12 bases. CDR1 is SGHTA and CDR2 is FQGTGA in the germline V gene. V lost 2 bases, J lost 7 bases, and 2 bases stayed unmatched. CDR3 length: 15 residues. The CDR3 loop reads CASSLWTSGVGELFF. As DNA, the CDR3 is TGTGCCAGCAGCTTATGGACTAGCGGGGTCGGGGAGCTGTTTTTT.

The J gene is TRBJ2-6, the V gene TRBV15; D is unresolved. Per germline, CDR1 LNHNV and CDR2 YYDKDF (reference sequence). The V end was cut by 0 bases, the J end by 1 base, with 13 bases between. This CDR3 comprises 18 residues. The CDR3 sequence is CATSRDLAGRSGANVLTF. DNA for the CDR3: TGTGCCACCAGCAGAGATCTTGCAGGCAGGTCTGGGGCCAACGTCCTGACTTTC.

The V call is TRBV5-1, the J call TRBJ1-4; no firm D call. V gave up 3 bases and J gave up 3 bases, with 12 bases separating them. The length of the CDR3 is 15 residues. Germline V gives CDR1 SGHRS, CDR2 YFSETQ. CDR3 residues: CASSSAGIPNEKLFF. The CDR3 nucleotides read TGCGCCAGCAGCTCCGCCGGCATCCCTAATGAAAAACTGTTTTTT.

This clonotype was found a few times. This chain joins TRBV7-6 and TRBJ2-3, with no clear D. Germline V CDR1 and CDR2: SGHVS, FNYEAQ. Between the trimmed V and J ends, which lost 1 base and 2 bases, there was a span of 10 bases. This CDR3 is built from 15 residues. Here the CDR3 reads CASSLGLINTDTQYF. CDR3 DNA: TGTGCCAGCAGCTTAGGACTGATAAACACAGATACGCAGTATTTT.

The rearrangement uses TRBV4-1 and TRBJ1-1; D is undetermined. CDR3 size: 11 residues. V was shortened by 3 bases and J by 11 bases, with 10 bases between the two germline ends. Germline CDR1 MGHRA, CDR2 YSYEKL. The CDR3, as DNA: TGCGCCAGCAGCCATTTCGCAACGGCTTTCTTT. Translating it yields CASSHFATAFF.

This clonotype has just a few counts. The chain links TRBV2 to TRBJ1-4; D might be TRBD1 (6 bases). The CDR3 covers 13 residues. Germline V gene sequence: CDR1 SNHLY, CDR2 FYNNEI. V dropped 3 bases and J dropped 13 bases, with 15 bases sitting between them. CDR3 nucleotide sequence: TGTGCCAGCAGTGACAGACAGGCCCGGGGACTGTTTTTT. It yields the protein CASSDRQARGLFF.

This clonotype was observed a handful of times. V and J are TRBV18 and TRBJ2-1; TRBD1 matches 12 bases. Germline CDR1 is KGHSH and CDR2 is LQKENI. This CDR3 region has 16 residues. With V trimmed by 2 bases and J by 8 bases, 7 bases remained unmatched. The CDR3: CASSPSGTGGRDEQFF. CDR3 sequence (DNA): TGTGCCAGCTCACCATCCGGGACAGGGGGCCGAGATGAGCAGTTCTTC.

This chain joins TRBV18 and TRBJ1-3; D possibly corresponds to TRBD1 (5 bases). Germline assignment: CDR1 KGHSH and CDR2 LQKENI. CDR3 length equals 16 residues. V was clipped by 3 bases and J by 0 bases, with 12 bases between them. CDR3 nucleotides: TGTGCCAGCTCACCCTCCCGACAGCTCTCTGGAAACACCATATATTTT. This encodes CASSPSRQLSGNTIYF.

The V call is TRBV15, the J call TRBJ2-4; D might be TRBD2 (6 bases). CDR1 and CDR2 (germline): LNHNV, YYDKDF (reference sequence). The germline V and J ends were trimmed by 5 bases and 10 bases, with 15 bases remaining between them. The CDR3 covers 13 residues. For the CDR3, the DNA is TGTGCCACCAGCCGTCACGGAGGGGAGATTCAGTACTTC. The encoded protein is CATSRHGGEIQYF.

The J gene is TRBJ1-1, the V gene TRBV21-1. TRBV21-1 is recorded as a pseudogene. The CDR3 sequence is 14 residues long. Here the CDR3 reads CASSPVEVHTEAFF. In DNA form, the CDR3 reads TGTGCCAGCAGCCCCGTCGAAGTGCACACTGAAGCTTTCTTT.

This clonotype appeared a few times. V usage is TRBV6-1 and J usage is TRBJ1-1; D is possibly TRBD1 (5 bases). Trimming removed 5 bases at V and 6 bases at J, with 22 bases between. Germline CDR1 reads MNHNS; CDR2 reads SASEGT. This CDR3 contains 16 residues. In DNA, the CDR3 is TGTGCCAGCAGTCCTTGGGGGAGACAGATCGGGGCTGAAGCTTTCTTT. Protein: CASSPWGRQIGAEAFF.

This clonotype was counted only a few times. The chain has TRBV20-1 and TRBJ1-4; 11 bases fit TRBD1. The CDR3 covers 15 residues. Trimming cost V 1 base and J 6 bases; bases outside gene matches: 4. Germline V gene sequence: CDR1 DFQATT, CDR2 SNEGSKA (reference sequence). The CDR3 spells CSARVDRGRDEKLFF. The CDR3 DNA reads as TGCAGTGCTAGAGTGGACAGGGGGCGGGATGAAAAACTGTTTTTT.